This TCR beta chain was profiled in a study of human T cells and chemical hapten exposure. Overall study: A 2 cm by 2 cm inner upper arm patch received 2% DPC for sensitization. Study observations and caveats: After DPC sensitization, TCRs above 1 in 1000 frequency showed no change.

As to time point: patch test 3, about 24 weeks after DPC sensitization. Treatment here: therapeutic diphenylcyclopropenone sensitization with weekly scalp DPC. Donors, patients with alopecia ranging from 18 to 70 years old and judged suitable for DPC, provided samples. Details on this clonotype: Its cognate antigen is unknown.

TCRdb itself ran the RACE reads through MiXCR, one entry per CDR3 protein. The sample includes 100,000 to 150,000 distinct CDR3 sequences, 11% seen only once; the top ten take under 2.5%. Trimming cost V 6 bases and J 5 bases, with 14 bases left between them. The germline CDR1 and CDR2 sequences are MDHEN and SYDVKM. The CDR3 contains 14 residues. This TCR derives from a woman aged 45-65 years with alopecia areata. Some clones in this sample may be carry-over from other donors' samples. The chain combines TRBV28 with TRBJ2-1; weak D call: TRBD2 (5 bases). This specimen consisted of whole blood, obtained in connection with sensitization to the hapten diphenylcyclopropenone (DPC). In nucleotides, the CDR3 is TGTGCCAGCAGATCTCCGGGATTTAACAATGAGCAGTTCTTC. Translated, it gives CASRSPGFNNEQFF.